Shown below are 7 T cell receptor beta chains from a single sample sequenced in a study of blood T cell repertoires in COVID-19. Assay used: immunoSEQ multiplex PCR; TCRdb lists only in-frame clones, some missing. The sample consists of roughly 200,000 clones, more than 60% of them appearing once. What was sequenced was peripheral blood. The receptors derive from a man between 50 and 59 years old who had recovered from COVID-19.

The V gene is TRBV1, the J gene TRBJ2-3; the table calls TRBD2, which could not be checked here. TRBV1 is a pseudogene. CDR3 length: 18 amino acids. DNA of the CDR3: TGCACCAGCAGCCAAGATATCCCCGGGAGCGGTAGCACAGATACGCAGTATTTT. This encodes CTSSQDIPGSGSTDTQYF.

The V and J genes are TRBV19 and TRBJ1-5; D remains unclear. V shed 2 bases and J shed 7 bases, with 9 bases lying between them. The CDR3 is made up of 13 amino acids. The germline V gene has CDR1 LNHDA and CDR2 SQIVND (reference sequence). CDR3 in DNA: TGTGCCAGTAGTATAACGAGCGGACAGCCCCAGCATTTT. It is translated as CASSITSGQPQHF.

The chain links TRBV7-2 to TRBJ2-7, with TRBD1 as a possible D gene (6 bases). This CDR3 has 14 residues. Germline CDR1 reads SGHTA; CDR2 reads FQGNSA. V lost 1 base and J 3 bases, leaving 10 bases between the germline ends. CDR3 residues: CASSLEYRDYEQYF. The CDR3 DNA reads TGTGCCAGCAGCTTAGAGTACAGGGACTACGAGCAGTACTTC. The full variable domain, rest sourced from reference TRBV7-2 and TRBJ2-7, is GAGVSQSPSNKVTEKGKDVELRCDPISGHTALYWYRQSLGQGLEFLIYFQGNSAPDKSGLPSDRFSAERTGGSVSTLTIQRTQQEDSAVYLCASSLEYRDYEQYFGPGTRLTVT.

The chain combines TRBV9 with TRBJ1-5; TRBD1 agrees at 8 bases. This CDR3 region has 14 residues. V dropped 0 bases and J dropped 5; count of bases not matched to a gene: 1. Germline V gives CDR1 SGDLS, CDR2 YYNGEE. The CDR3 region has the DNA TGTGCCAGCAGCGTAGCAGGGGGCTATCAGCCCCAGCATTTT. Its protein is CASSVAGGYQPQHF. Full variable domain (remainder filled in from reference TRBV9 and TRBJ1-5): DSGVTQTPKHLITATGQRVTLRCSPRSGDLSVYWYQQSLDQGLQFLIQYYNGEERAKGNILERFSAQQFPDLHSELNLSSLELGDSALYFCASSVAGGYQPQHFGDGTRLSIL.

The CDR3 here is CASSIAHGDTFNYGYTF. The CDR3 DNA is TGTGCCAGCAGCATCGCTCATGGTGACACTTTTAACTATGGCTACACCTTC. The J gene is TRBJ1-2, the V gene TRBV5-5; D is undetermined. V lost 4 bases, J lost 1 base, and 20 bases lay in between. The CDR3 has 17 amino acids. Germline values: CDR1 SGHKS, CDR2 YYEKEE (reference sequence).

The CDR3 sequence is CASSLRVLAGDYEQYF. CDR3 in DNA: TGTGCCAGCAGCCTACGCGTACTAGCGGGAGACTACGAGCAGTACTTC. This sequence joins TRBV21-1 and TRBJ2-7; TRBD2 is taken as the D call from the table, unchecked against the DNA. TRBV21-1 is given as a pseudogene. The CDR3 consists of 16 residues.

This clone was counted once. The V and J genes are TRBV19 and TRBJ2-1, with 10 bases fitting TRBD2. With 5 bases clipped from V and 5 bases from J, the junction kept 6 bases outside the gene matches. CDR1 is LNHDA, CDR2 SQIVND, per germline (reference sequence). This CDR3 comprises 15 residues. The CDR3 DNA follows: TGTGCCAGTAGTCCGAGGACTAGCGGAAACAATGAGCAGTTCTTC. As protein: CASSPRTSGNNEQFF.